This T cell receptor beta chain was found in a study of cytomegalovirus exposure and HLA in healthy donors. General study findings and limits: Roughly 170 TCR beta chains were listed as cytomegalovirus-associated.

A remark on this clone: Its antigen is undetermined.

Sequencing was performed with immunoSEQ multiplex PCR; in TCRdb, only in-frame clones are kept and a portion is missing. The sample includes 200,000 or so clones, roughly 88% of them seen just once. The specimen sequenced was PBMCs. The receptor comes from a woman in her 30s in good health and CMV-seropositive.

In DNA form, the CDR3 reads TGCGCCAGCAGCCCGTTGACAGGGTACCAAGAGACCCAGTACTTC. This codes for CASSPLTGYQETQYF. The genes are TRBV4-1 and TRBJ2-5, with 7 bases matching TRBD1. The length of the CDR3 is 15 residues. Trimming removed 4 bases from V and 0 bases from J; junction bases left unmatched: 5. CDR1 and CDR2 from the germline V gene are MGHRA and YSYEKL.